This T cell receptor beta chain was observed in a study of CD4 T cells in relation to SARS-CoV-2 and coronaviruses. Concerning this clone: Its antigen is not identified.

CD4+ T cells from unexposed donors were obtained before the COVID-19 pandemic (2011-2018). CD4+ T cells were isolated from the cells after more than 8 days of culture. This CDR3 contains 15 residues. V gave up 0 bases and J gave up 0 bases, with 6 bases separating them. The germline V gene has CDR1 SGDLS and CDR2 YYNGEE. Study-level points and caveats: Crossreactivity was assessed only for spike protein, not other viral proteins.

Produced via immunoSEQ multiplex PCR; TCRdb's table is partial and in-frame only. The data contain approximately 16,000 clones, roughly 80% of them singletons. The receptor was derived from a human donor in good health. V gene TRBV9 combines with J gene TRBJ2-2; D is unresolved. Specimen: CD4+ T cells from PBMCs, cultured in vitro. CDR3 sequence (DNA): TGTGCCAGCAGCGTAGCCAGATCGAACACCGGGGAGCTGTTTTTT. Its translation is CASSVARSNTGELFF.